Detailed here is one TCR beta chain. The sample is drawn from a study of blood T cell repertoires in COVID-19. Study information: COVID-19 samples from acute and convalescent phases originated in the United States, Italy and Spain.

The CDR3 is 17 residues long. Germline assignment: CDR1 LNHDA and CDR2 SQIVND (reference sequence). Losses at the gene ends were 5 bases for V and 4 bases for J; bases not matched to a gene: 13. Study processing details: From reference gene primer amplification, estimates of nucleated cell counts were derived. The table came from immunoSEQ multiplex PCR; TCRdb's copy has only in-frame clones and leaves some out. Clone size and the V and J calls come from that table; the DNA yielded D and trimming. The repertoire holds about 220,000 clones, with more than 65% as singletons. The J gene is TRBJ2-1, the V gene TRBV19; 8 positions agree with TRBD1. The material sequenced was peripheral blood. This clonotype was obtained from an older woman with acute or convalescent COVID-19. The CDR3 nucleotides read TGTGCCAGTAGTCTAAGGAGGAGTCGGGACAGGTACAATGAGCAGTTCTTC. Residues: CASSLRRSRDRYNEQFF.